These T cell receptor beta chains were read from a single sample in a study of siplizumab effects on memory and regulatory T cells. Sequencing was performed with immunoSEQ multiplex PCR; in TCRdb, only in-frame clones are kept and a portion is missing. The data contain approximately 100,000 clones, about nine tenths of them singletons. Source material: non-Treg CD4+ T cells sorted from blood. The source of these receptors is a human donor in good health. Each CDR3 is given with its conserved first and last residue. The order of the fields is clone size, V gene, D gene, J gene, CDR3 DNA, CDR3 protein. A D gene is named only where the DNA matches it firmly. The size field is filled for only some rows; it gives once, few, many or a size class.

once,TRBV5-5,NA,TRBJ2-3,TGTGCCAGCAGCTCACCCCGCAGCGGTAGCACAGATACGCAGTATTTT,CASSSPRSGSTDTQYF
NA,TRBV28,TRBD2,TRBJ2-1,TGTGCCAGCAGAGCAGCGGGAGGCTCCTACAATGAGCAGTTCTTC,CASRAAGGSYNEQFF
NA,TRBV7-2,NA,TRBJ2-3,TGTGCCAGCAGCCCCCAGTCCTATACGCAGTATTTT,CASSPQSYTQYF
NA,TRBV5-4,TRBD1,TRBJ2-7,TGTGCCAGCAGCTCTGGGACAGTAGTCGAGCAGTACTTC,CASSSGTVVEQYF
NA,TRBV14,NA,TRBJ2-5,TGTGCCAGCAGCCATGCGCGGGCACGGGAGACCCAGTACTTC,CASSHARARETQYF
NA,TRBV9,TRBD2,TRBJ2-4,TGTGCCAGCAGCGTAGGTAGCGGGAGGGGCGGTAGAAACATTCAGTACTTC,CASSVGSGRGGRNIQYF
NA,TRBV2,TRBD2,TRBJ2-1,TGTGCCAGCAGTGAAGCGCTTTCTGGACTAGCGGGAAGTGAGCAGTTCTTC,CASSEALSGLAGSEQFF
NA,TRBV6-6,TRBD2,TRBJ2-2,TGTGCCAGCACCCGAGCGGGGGTGGGCACCGGGGAGCTGTTTTTT,CASTRAGVGTGELFF
NA,TRBV21-1,NA,TRBJ2-3,TGTGCCAGCAGCAGACTAGCGGGAGCAGTAAGCACAGATACGCAGTATTTT,CASSRLAGAVSTDTQYF
few,TRBV7-8,NA,TRBJ2-2,TGTGCCAGCATCGGCCTAGACCGATACACCGGGGAGCTGTTTTTT,CASIGLDRYTGELFF
NA,TRBV5-6,NA,TRBJ2-3,TGTGCCAGCAGCTTAATGGATACGCAGTATTTT,CASSLMDTQYF
NA,TRBV7-3,TRBD2,TRBJ2-5,TGTGCCAGCAGCTTAGGGACTAGCGGGAGAAGCGGGGAGACCCAGTACTTC,CASSLGTSGRSGETQYF
NA,TRBV18,NA,TRBJ1-1,TGTGCCAGCTCACTGGACATCAACACTGAAGCTTTCTTT,CASSLDINTEAFF
NA,TRBV6-6,TRBD1,TRBJ2-1,TGTGCCAGCACTAGACAGGGGCCTGAGCAGTTCTTC,CASTRQGPEQFF
NA,TRBV20-1,NA,TRBJ2-1,TGCAGTGCTAAGGCCTACAATGAGCAGTTCTTC,CSAKAYNEQFF
NA,TRBV5-8,NA,TRBJ1-3,TGTGCCAGCAGCTTGGGCCCGAGCTCTGGAAACACCATATATTTT,CASSLGPSSGNTIYF
NA,TRBV28,NA,TRBJ1-3,TGTGCCAGCAGTTTAAGGAGTAGCACCATATATTTT,CASSLRSSTIYF
few,TRBV5-4,NA,TRBJ2-5,TGTGCCAGCAGCCCCGACAGGCCCCAAGAGACCCAGTACTTC,CASSPDRPQETQYF
NA,TRBV30,TRBD2,TRBJ2-3,TGTGCCTGGAGTGAAGGACTAGCCCGTACAGATACGCAGTATTTT,CAWSEGLARTDTQYF
NA,TRBV11-1,NA,TRBJ1-1,TGTGCCAGCAGCCCCAGGACACCTTGGAGGGGCACTGAAGCTTTCTTT,CASSPRTPWRGTEAFF
NA,TRBV19,TRBD1,TRBJ1-5,TGTGCCAGTAGTATTTTGCGGACAGGGGCCTATCAGCCCCAGCATTTT,CASSILRTGAYQPQHF
NA,TRBV5-5,NA,TRBJ1-1,TGTGCCAGCAGCTTCCCGACTAGAAACACTGAAGCTTTCTTT,CASSFPTRNTEAFF
NA,TRBV11-3,TRBD1,TRBJ1-1,TGTGCCAGCAGCTCCGGACAGGGTAGGGCTGAAGCTTTCTTT,CASSSGQGRAEAFF
NA,TRBV19,NA,TRBJ2-5,TGTGCCACGAAGGGGTTTTGGGAGACCCAGTACTTC,CATKGFWETQYF
NA,TRBV5-4,NA,TRBJ2-1,TGTGCCAGCAGCTTGAAAGGGGGTAACTACAATGAGCAGTTCTTC,CASSLKGGNYNEQFF
NA,TRBV4-3,NA,TRBJ1-3,TGCGCCAGCAGCCAAGATGAGGGGGTAGGAAACACCATATATTTT,CASSQDEGVGNTIYF
once,TRBV6-1,NA,TRBJ1-2,TGTGCCAGCAGTGAATCGCCATCAGGGAACACCTTC,CASSESPSGNTF
NA,TRBV18,NA,TRBJ2-3,TGTGCCAGCTCACCAACGTCAGCTAACACAGATACGCAGTATTTT,CASSPTSANTDTQYF
NA,TRBV5-4,NA,TRBJ2-3,TGTGCCAGCAGCTCCCAGTGGGCAGATACGCAGTATTTT,CASSSQWADTQYF
NA,TRBV7-6,NA,TRBJ2-5,TGTGCCAGCAGCCAGATGCGTAGCGGAGAGACCCAGTACTTC,CASSQMRSGETQYF
NA,TRBV19,NA,TRBJ1-3,TGTGCCAGTAGTCCCCTAGGGAAGGACGGAAACACCATATATTTT,CASSPLGKDGNTIYF
NA,TRBV2,NA,TRBJ2-3,TGTGCCAGCAGTGAGGTAGGTAGCACAGATACGCAGTATTTT,CASSEVGSTDTQYF
NA,TRBV5-1,NA,TRBJ1-1,TGCGCCAGCAGAGGCCTACAGGTGAACACTGAAGCTTTCTTT,CASRGLQVNTEAFF
NA,TRBV7-8,TRBD2,TRBJ2-7,TGTGCCAGCAGCACAACTAGCGGGACAACCTACGAGCAGTACTTC,CASSTTSGTTYEQYF
NA,TRBV5-4,TRBD1,TRBJ1-1,TGTGCCAGCAGCCTCAGGGGGACCGCGCGTTACACTGAAGCTTTCTTT,CASSLRGTARYTEAFF
NA,TRBV28,TRBD1,TRBJ2-5,TGTGCCAGCAGCATAGAGGGTTGGGGCAGGGGGATAGGGGAGACCCAGTACTTC,CASSIEGWGRGIGETQYF
once,TRBV5-1,NA,TRBJ2-7,TGCGCCAGCAGCTTCGGCGGGGCCGAAACCTACGAGCAGTACTTC,CASSFGGAETYEQYF
once,TRBV19,NA,TRBJ1-5,TGTGCCAGTTCCGGGAACTCTCAGCCCCAGCATTTT,CASSGNSQPQHF
NA,TRBV9,TRBD2,TRBJ2-1,TGTGCCAGCAGCGTAGCATTGCGGGAGGGCCGGAATGAGCAGTTCTTC,CASSVALREGRNEQFF
NA,TRBV29-1,TRBD2,TRBJ2-1,TGCAGCGTTGAAAGCGGGAGTGCGTACAATGAGCAGTTCTTC,CSVESGSAYNEQFF
NA,TRBV7-7,NA,TRBJ2-3,TGTGCTAGCAGCTTAGACGGTAGCACAGATACGCAGTATTTT,CASSLDGSTDTQYF
NA,TRBV7-2,NA,TRBJ2-4,TGTGCCAGCAGCTTAGCGGGCGGATTAAACATTCAGTACTTC,CASSLAGGLNIQYF
NA,TRBV12-5,NA,TRBJ2-1,TGTGCTAGTGCCTCACCCGGTCGTATTCGGTTCTTC,CASASPGRIRFF
NA,TRBV28,NA,TRBJ2-2,TGTGCCAGCAGCCTTTCAGGGATCCGGGCCGGGGAGCTGTTTTTT,CASSLSGIRAGELFF
NA,TRBV5-1,TRBD2,TRBJ2-7,TGCGCCAGCAGCCCCACTAGCGCCCACTACGAGCAGTACTTC,CASSPTSAHYEQYF
NA,TRBV4-2,NA,TRBJ1-1,TGTGCCAGCAGCCAAGGGGACCGTAACACTGAAGCTTTCTTT,CASSQGDRNTEAFF
NA,TRBV18,NA,TRBJ2-5,TGTGCCAGCTCACCTATACGAACGGAAGAGACCCAGTACTTC,CASSPIRTEETQYF
NA,TRBV29-1,NA,TRBJ2-1,TGCAGCTATTACAAAGACGGGACTCACAATGAGCAGTTCTTC,CSYYKDGTHNEQFF
NA,TRBV6-1,NA,TRBJ2-2,TGTGCCAGCAGTGTGGACAGTAGTAACACCGGGGAGCTGTTTTTT,CASSVDSSNTGELFF
NA,TRBV30,TRBD1,TRBJ2-7,TGTGCCTGGAACCGGGACAGGGTCCTCGAGCAGTACTTC,CAWNRDRVLEQYF
NA,TRBV5-4,TRBD1,TRBJ2-5,TGTGCCAGCAGCTCAGTGACCGGGACAGGGGAGGAGACCCAGTACTTC,CASSSVTGTGEETQYF
NA,TRBV7-9,TRBD2,TRBJ2-1,TGTGCCAGCAGCCCCGGACTAGCGGGGGCGAGCTCCTACAATGAGCAGTTCTTC,CASSPGLAGASSYNEQFF
NA,TRBV5-1,NA,TRBJ1-2,TGCGCCAGCAGCTTTTCACCGAATGGCTACACCTTC,CASSFSPNGYTF
NA,TRBV2,NA,TRBJ1-4,TGTGCCAGCAATCGGGCCCCGCGGGAAAAACTGTTTTTT,CASNRAPREKLFF
NA,TRBV5-8,TRBD2,TRBJ2-7,TGTGCCAGCAGCCCCGGACTAGCGGGAGAACGATCTTCCTCCGAGCAGTACTTC,CASSPGLAGERSSSEQYF
NA,TRBV18,TRBD2,TRBJ2-5,TGTGCCAGCTCATCCGGGGCCCGCTCGGGGGGGACCCAGTACTTC,CASSSGARSGGTQYF
NA,TRBV5-4,TRBD1,TRBJ2-6,TGTGCCAGCAGCTTACCAGACAGGGTAACTGGGGCCAACGTCCTGACTTTC,CASSLPDRVTGANVLTF
once,TRBV18,NA,TRBJ2-5,TGTGCCAGCTCACCAGTGTCAGCAAGGGAGACCCAGTACTTC,CASSPVSARETQYF